Below are 21 T cell receptor beta chains sequenced from a single sample in a study of blood T cell repertoires in COVID-19. TCRdb's copy holds only in-frame clones and misses some; the assay was immunoSEQ multiplex PCR. This sample has about 160,000 clones; 82% occur once, and the top ten carry about a sixth. Sequencing was performed on PBMCs or T cells enriched from blood (not recorded which). The origin of the receptors is a man aged 55 to 69 who had recovered from COVID-19.

The chain employs TRBV5-5 and TRBJ1-4, with 8 bases aligning to TRBD1. Germline V gene sequence: CDR1 SGHKS, CDR2 YYEKEE (reference sequence). The V gene end was trimmed by 5 bases and the J gene end by 3 bases; junction bases not matched to a gene: 6. The CDR3 has 15 residues. CDR3: CASSFQGAPNEKLFF. As DNA, the CDR3 is TGTGCCAGCAGTTTCCAGGGGGCACCTAATGAAAAACTGTTTTTT.

The gene calls are TRBV28 and TRBJ1-2, with a possible D match to TRBD1 (5 bases). The ends were cut back, 0 bases at V and 1 base at J, with 15 bases in the middle. Germline CDR1 MDHEN, CDR2 SYDVKM. CDR3 length: 17 residues. CDR3 region: CASSLWAGGGGNYGYTF. In DNA form, the CDR3 reads TGTGCCAGCAGTTTATGGGCCGGTGGCGGGGGTAACTATGGCTACACCTTC.

J is TRBJ2-2 and V is TRBV27; 12 positions agree with TRBD2. V gave up 5 bases and J gave up 1 base; unmatched junction bases: 11. CDR3 length equals 19 residues. Germline CDR1 and CDR2: MNHEY and SMNVEV (reference sequence). The chain's CDR3 is CASSPYRLAGAKNTGELFF. In DNA, the CDR3 is TGTGCCAGCAGTCCATATCGACTAGCGGGAGCCAAGAACACCGGGGAGCTGTTTTTT.

Many counts were recorded for this clone. The gene calls are TRBV21-1 and TRBJ1-5. TRBV21-1 is designated a pseudogene. The CDR3 extends over 16 amino acids. DNA for the CDR3: TGTGCCAGCAGCAAAGGTATGGGGGTCGGACTACAGCCCCAGCATTTT. This translates into CASSKGMGVGLQPQHF.

The genes are TRBV7-3 and TRBJ2-1; D is possibly TRBD1 (6 bases). With 4 bases removed from V and 0 bases from J, the gap between germline ends came to 13 bases. The CDR3 extends over 16 amino acids. The germline V gene encodes CDR1 SGHTA and CDR2 FQGTGA. This CDR3 is CASSSFRGTSYNEQFF. As DNA, the CDR3 is TGTGCCAGCAGCTCCTTCAGGGGTACCTCCTACAATGAGCAGTTCTTC.

This chain connects TRBV2 to TRBJ2-7; 12 positions agree with TRBD2. There are 14 residues in the CDR3. Per the germline V gene, CDR1 is SNHLY and CDR2 is FYNNEI. V lost 6 bases, J lost 5 bases, and 5 bases stayed unmatched. This CDR3 reads CASSETSGGHEQYF. CDR3 sequence (DNA): TGTGCCAGCAGCGAGACTAGCGGGGGCCACGAGCAGTACTTC. Drawing the rest from reference TRBV2 and TRBJ2-7, the complete variable domain is EPEVTQTPSHQVTQMGQEVILRCVPISNHLYFYWYRQILGQKVEFLVSFYNNEISEKSEIFDDQFSVERPDGSNFTLKIRSTKLEDSAMYFCASSETSGGHEQYFGPGTRLTVT.

The V call is TRBV7-2, the J call TRBJ1-2; 10 nucleotides line up with TRBD1. This CDR3 comprises 14 residues. The V gene end was trimmed by 5 bases and the J gene end by 5 bases; junction bases not matched to a gene: 5. CDR1 and CDR2 from the germline V gene are SGHTA and FQGNSA. CDR3 protein: CASSLGQGVYGYTF. As DNA, the CDR3 is TGTGCCAGCAGCCTCGGACAGGGGGTTTATGGCTACACCTTC.

The V and J genes are TRBV13 and TRBJ2-3; D possibly corresponds to TRBD2 (5 bases). The V end lost 5 bases, the J end lost 4 bases, and 28 bases lay between the germline ends. CDR3 length: 19 residues. From germline, CDR1 is PRHDT and CDR2 FYEKMQ (reference sequence). The CDR3 spells CASSLTGLLQEEGSDTQYF. Written as DNA, the CDR3 is TGTGCCAGCAGCCTCACGGGTCTCCTCCAGGAAGAGGGATCAGATACGCAGTATTTT.

The chain joins TRBV28 to TRBJ2-1; 11 bases map to TRBD1. V lost 2 bases to trimming and J lost 8 bases; unmatched junction nucleotides: 5. Germline CDR1 is MDHEN and CDR2 is SYDVKM. The CDR3 consists of 15 residues. The CDR3 coding sequence is TGTGCCAGCAGTTTAGCCGGACAGGGGGCGGATGAGCAGTTCTTC. It encodes CASSLAGQGADEQFF.

The chain is built from TRBV13 and TRBJ2-6; 12 bases fit TRBD1. The junction had 9 bases not matched to a gene; V was cut back by 5 bases and J by 7 bases. Germline V gene sequence: CDR1 PRHDT, CDR2 FYEKMQ (reference sequence). The CDR3 runs 17 residues. The chain's CDR3 is CASSLTGQGAGANVLTF. The CDR3 region has the DNA TGTGCCAGCAGCCTTACGGGACAGGGGGCCGGAGCCAACGTCCTGACTTTC.

The chain joins TRBV3-1 (or the pseudogene TRBV3-2) to TRBJ2-1; 9 positions match TRBD2. Germline loops: CDR1 LGHDT, CDR2 YNNKEL (reference sequence). The CDR3 totals 15 residues. The J segment lost 10 bases and the V segment lost 2 bases, leaving 9 bases of the junction unmatched. CDR3 sequence reads: CASSQLAGRLGEQFF. The CDR3 DNA sequence: TGTGCCAGCAGCCAACTAGCGGGACGTCTCGGAGAGCAGTTCTTC.

This chain connects TRBV18 to TRBJ2-7; D possibly corresponds to TRBD1 (7 bases). CDR3 length: 18 amino acids. The V end lost 4 bases, the J end lost 0 bases, and 22 bases lay between the germline ends. The germline V gene has CDR1 KGHSH and CDR2 LQKENI. CDR3 bases: TGTGCCAGCTCACGCGCGGGACAGATCACTATTCCCTCCTACGAGCAGTACTTC. This codes for CASSRAGQITIPSYEQYF.

This chain connects TRBV16 to TRBJ1-4; no definite D call. Between the trimmed V and J ends, which lost 0 bases and 5 bases, there was a span of 10 bases. CDR1 is KGHSY and CDR2 is FQNENV in the germline V gene. This CDR3 spans 15 amino acids. The CDR3: CASSQSAQLNEKLFF. Written as DNA, the CDR3 is TGTGCCAGCAGCCAATCGGCACAGTTAAATGAAAAACTGTTTTTT.

Comments on this clone: This sample includes further DNA sequences coding for the same CDR3. This sequence joins TRBV7-2 and TRBJ1-5; the D is unclear. Germline V gene sequence: CDR1 SGHTA, CDR2 FQGNSA. This CDR3 contains 12 residues. Trimming cost V 3 bases and J 9 bases, with 9 bases left between them. This chain's CDR3 is CASSLTPGPQHF. In DNA, the CDR3 is TGTGCCAGCAGCTTGACCCCGGGGCCCCAGCATTTT.

The V call is TRBV2, the J call TRBJ1-3; no clear D gene. V lost 6 bases and J 2 bases, leaving 11 bases between the germline ends. This CDR3 is 14 amino acids long. Germline V CDR1 and CDR2: SNHLY, FYNNEI. CDR3 coding DNA: TGTGCCAGCAGGGTCGGTCAGGCTGGAAACACCATATATTTT. This gives the protein CASRVGQAGNTIYF.

V and J are TRBV4-2 and TRBJ2-7; unclear D gene. Trimming took 2 bases from V and 1 from J, leaving 18 bases between them. The germline gives CDR1 LGHNA, CDR2 YNFKEQ. The CDR3 length is 17 residues. CDR3 amino acids: CASSQSRDFLKSYEQYF. Here the CDR3 DNA reads TGTGCCAGCAGCCAATCGAGAGACTTCTTAAAATCCTACGAGCAGTACTTC.

The rearrangement links TRBV5-5 to TRBJ2-7, with D possibly matching TRBD1 (5 bases). The CDR3 consists of 15 residues. The V gene's germline CDR1 is SGHKS and CDR2 YYEKEE (reference sequence). Between the trimmed V and J ends, which lost 2 bases and 1 base, there was a span of 13 bases. The DNA for the CDR3 is TGTGCCAGCAGCTTCGACAGCTCAGGGTCCTACGAGCAGTACTTC. Its translation: CASSFDSSGSYEQYF. The complete variable domain, with remaining parts taken from reference TRBV5-5 and TRBJ2-7, reads DAGVTQSPTHLIKTRGQQVTLRCSPISGHKSVSWYQQVLGQGPQFIFQYYEKEERGRGNFPDRFSARQFPNYSSELNVNALLLGDSALYLCASSFDSSGSYEQYFGPGTRLTVT.

The V gene is TRBV6-5, the J gene TRBJ2-7; 7 nucleotides line up with TRBD1. CDR1 and CDR2 from the germline V gene are MNHEY and SVGAGI. The CDR3 covers 13 residues. V shed 6 bases, J shed 0 bases, and the junction held 2 bases outside the gene matches. This CDR3 is CASRRDSSYEQYF. CDR3 in DNA: TGTGCCAGCAGGAGGGACAGCTCCTACGAGCAGTACTTC.

The V and J genes are TRBV5-6 and TRBJ2-1; 10 bases align to TRBD2. Germline V CDR1 and CDR2: SGHDT, YYEEEE. V trimming: 3 bases; J trimming: 6 bases; junction bases outside the gene matches: 9. The CDR3 loop spans 16 amino acids. This chain's CDR3 is CASSSALAGAGNEQFF. CDR3 sequence (DNA): TGTGCCAGCAGCTCAGCTCTAGCGGGGGCGGGCAATGAGCAGTTCTTC.

The chain couples TRBV7-8 to TRBJ1-2, with 10 bases matching TRBD1. V was pared by 7 bases and J by 3 bases, with 5 bases of the junction left unmatched. Germline CDR1 and CDR2: SGHVS and FQNEAQ. The length of the CDR3 is 14 residues. The CDR3 DNA reads TGTGCCAGCAACCGACAGGGGGCTGACTATGGCTACACCTTC. This encodes CASNRQGADYGYTF.

V gene TRBV5-4 combines with J gene TRBJ1-2; the match to TRBD1 covers 7 bases. Trimming at V came to 4 bases and at J to 1 base, leaving 7 bases not matched to a gene. CDR3 length: 15 amino acids. Looked up from germline, CDR1 is SGHNT and CDR2 is YYREEE (reference sequence). CDR3 protein: CASSDPGGVNYGYTF. DNA of the CDR3: TGTGCCAGCAGCGATCCAGGGGGAGTTAACTATGGCTACACCTTC.